This T cell receptor (beta chain) was identified during a study of T cells after yellow fever vaccination. CDR1 and CDR2 (germline): MNHEY, SVGEGT. V lost 3 bases, J lost 2 bases, and 1 base stayed unmatched. The CDR3 has 14 amino acids. TCRdb independently ran MiXCR on the 5' RACE reads; one entry per CDR3 protein. The sample has 620,000 or so distinct CDR3 sequences; about a sixth are singletons. This sequence originates from a man between 18 and 29 years old who received the YFV17D yellow fever vaccine. This material consisted of PBMCs, taken around 5 days after the first yellow fever vaccination. This chain uses TRBV6-2 or TRBV6-3 with TRBJ2-1, with 7 bases that match TRBD1. CDR3 sequence (DNA): TGTGCCAGCAGTTATAGGGGGCCCTACAATGAGCAGTTCTTC. It translates to CASSYRGPYNEQFF.